This TCR beta chain was found in a study of CD8 T cells in ankylosing spondylitis. As concerns this clonotype: Its antigen is unidentified. An end of the junction does not agree with germline; a read error may underlie this.

TCR beta libraries were made by quantitative 5'-RACE with molecular barcodes. MiXCR, applied by TCRdb to the 5' RACE reads, yields one record per CDR3 protein. The table shows approximately 500,000 distinct CDR3 sequences, with roughly 13% occurring only once. This CDR3 spans 17 amino acids. Germline V gene sequence: CDR1 DFQATT, CDR2 SNEGSKA (reference sequence). Whole-study results and caveats: Some of the motif variants had earlier been found in reactive arthritis patients' fluid and blood. Within ankylosing spondylitis blood, a TCR beta motif made up of seven to nine highly homologous variants appeared to be characteristic. CD8+ by phenotype, disease-linked clones were relatively rare in peripheral blood.

This TCR derives from a male donor with ankylosing spondylitis. The chain combines TRBV20-1 with TRBJ2-1; TRBD2 aligns across 15 bases. Sample: blood, either unsorted or a sorted T cell fraction (not recorded which). As DNA, the CDR3 is TGCAGCGCTAGAGGCGGGACTAGCGGGAGGACCTACAATGAGCAGTTCTTC. Translating it yields CSARGGTSGRTYNEQFF.